The 15 T cell receptor beta chains given below trace back to one sample, sequenced in a study of control samples from healthy donors and cancer patients (dated by TCRdb to about 2020). The method behind the library was the immunoSEQ multiplex PCR assay. The table was pulled from immuneACCESS by TCRdb, which kept in-frame rearrangements only. Such tables lose some clones; where checked, under half of the loss comes from unresolved V genes, and the rest has no known cause. The sample table holds about 120,000 clones, of which around 91% were seen once. The ten top clones hold approximately 1% of the sample. The source material was PBMCs. The receptors stem from a woman aged 45-60 years with colorectal cancer.

The chain links TRBV2 to TRBJ1-1, with TRBD1 matching 7 bases. Unmatched junction bases numbered 11, after V lost 0 bases and J lost 1 base. The CDR3 totals 18 residues. Germline CDR1 and CDR2: SNHLY and FYNNEI. The CDR3 nucleotides are TGTGCCAGCAGTGAAGCGGTACCCGGACAGGCCACGAACACTGAAGCTTTCTTT. This codes for CASSEAVPGQATNTEAFF.

This rearrangement joins TRBV13 to TRBJ1-2, with a weak D call TRBD1 (6 bases). CDR3 length: 14 amino acids. V was pared by 6 bases and J by 3 bases, with 14 bases between. Germline V CDR1 and CDR2: PRHDT, FYEKMQ (reference sequence). The chain's CDR3 is CASSLQGLDYGYTF. In nucleotides, the CDR3 is TGTGCCAGCAGTTTACAGGGTTTGGACTATGGCTACACCTTC.

This clone was detected only once. The chain employs TRBV2 and TRBJ2-7, with 10 nucleotides matching TRBD1. Germline trimming cut 4 bases from V and 5 bases from J; bases unmatched to any gene: 8. The germline V gene encodes CDR1 SNHLY and CDR2 FYNNEI. The CDR3 loop spans 15 amino acids. CDR3 DNA: TGTGCCAGCAGTGGTCCGGGACAGGGGCTCCACGAGCAGTACTTC. It translates to CASSGPGQGLHEQYF.

DNA of the CDR3: TGTGCCAGCACCGAGGGCCCGAGGGCCTACGAGCAGTACTTC. Its protein product is CASTEGPRAYEQYF. V is TRBV28 and J is TRBJ2-7, with a possible D match to TRBD2 (5 bases). Deletions cut 7 bases from V and 2 bases from J, with 15 bases between. CDR1 is MDHEN, CDR2 SYDVKM, per germline. The CDR3 length is 14 residues.

The V gene is TRBV11-2, the J gene TRBJ1-2; TRBD1 might be the D (6 bases). The CDR3 has 16 residues. The V end lost 5 bases, the J end lost 2 bases, and 18 bases lay between the germline ends. CDR1 is SGHAT, CDR2 FQNNGV, per germline. The CDR3 bases are TGTGCCAGCAGCCCTTTAACCGGGGACATCAACTATGGCTACACCTTC. This codes for CASSPLTGDINYGYTF.

The chain combines TRBV9 with TRBJ2-2; D is unresolved. The CDR3 is 14 residues long. Germline V gene data show CDR1 as SGDLS and CDR2 as YYNGEE. Trimming left V 4 bases short and J 0 bases short, with 7 bases between. CDR3 coding DNA: TGTGCCAGCAGCCCGACAACGAACACCGGGGAGCTGTTTTTT. This sequence encodes CASSPTTNTGELFF.

The chain employs TRBV7-8 and TRBJ1-5; D might be TRBD1 (5 bases). The CDR3 has 18 amino acids. V was trimmed by 1 base and J by 2 bases, leaving 18 bases between them. The germline V gene has CDR1 SGHVS and CDR2 FQNEAQ. In DNA, the CDR3 is TGTGCCAGCAGCTTAGTGGGAGCAGGGCTCTCGGGCAATCAGCCCCAGCATTTT. It is translated as CASSLVGAGLSGNQPQHF.

This chain uses TRBV27 with TRBJ2-7, with TRBD1 matching 7 bases. The CDR3 sequence is 14 residues long. The V segment lost 5 bases and the J segment 3 bases; nucleotides outside the gene matches: 7. Germline loops: CDR1 MNHEY, CDR2 SMNVEV (reference sequence). The CDR3 here is CASSPSGTVYEQYF. For the CDR3, the DNA is TGTGCCAGCAGTCCGTCCGGGACAGTCTACGAGCAGTACTTC.

The chain recombines TRBV19 with TRBJ2-5, with D maybe TRBD1 (6 bases). Germline lookup yields CDR1 LNHDA and CDR2 SQIVND (reference sequence). The CDR3 runs 15 residues. The V end lost 1 base, the J end lost 2 bases, and 11 bases lay between the germline ends. The CDR3: CASSIGLGQQETQYF. CDR3 in DNA: TGTGCCAGTAGTATAGGGTTAGGACAGCAAGAGACCCAGTACTTC.

This clone came up a few times. The chain carries TRBV5-1 and TRBJ1-1; 8 nucleotides agree with TRBD1. Trimming took 4 bases from V and 1 from J; bases not matched to a gene: 3. This CDR3 has 14 residues. The germline CDR1 and CDR2 sequences are SGHRS and YFSETQ. Here the CDR3 DNA reads TGCGCCAGCAGCGGACAGGGAAGGAACACTGAAGCTTTCTTT. Its protein product is CASSGQGRNTEAFF.

The chain employs TRBV6-2 or TRBV6-3 and TRBJ2-2; possible D gene TRBD1, 5 bases. V was cut by 6 bases and J by 3 bases, with 20 bases left in between. CDR1 and CDR2 (germline): MNHEY, SVGEGT. The CDR3 runs to 17 residues. The CDR3 reads CASSPLKSRAHTGELFF. The CDR3 DNA reads TGTGCCAGCAGCCCACTCAAGTCCAGGGCTCACACCGGGGAGCTGTTTTTT.

The gene calls are TRBV25-1 and TRBJ1-1; D uncertain. Deletions cut 1 base from V and 7 bases from J, with 7 bases between. The CDR3 covers 12 residues. CDR1 and CDR2 from the germline V gene are MGHDK and SYGVNS. CDR3 in amino acids: CASSEWGYEAFF. The DNA of the CDR3 is TGTGCCAGCAGTGAATGGGGTTATGAAGCTTTCTTT.

The chain has TRBV13 and TRBJ2-1; 16 bases line up with TRBD2. In germline, CDR1 is PRHDT, CDR2 FYEKMQ (reference sequence). The CDR3 runs to 17 residues. V lost 4 bases and J lost 6; bases outside the gene matches: 6. The chain's CDR3 is CASSSGLAGGYGNEQFF. CDR3 nucleotide sequence: TGTGCCAGCAGCTCGGGACTAGCGGGAGGGTATGGCAATGAGCAGTTCTTC. Variable domain in full (rest from reference TRBV13 and TRBJ2-1): AAGVIQSPRHLIKEKRETATLKCYPIPRHDTVYWYQQGPGQDPQFLISFYEKMQSDKGSIPDRFSAQQFSDYHSELNMSSLELGDSALYFCASSSGLAGGYGNEQFFGPGTRLTVL.

This clone was seen a handful of times. V is TRBV6-6 and J is TRBJ2-3; D gene uncertain. Germline values: CDR1 MNHNY, CDR2 SVGAGI (reference sequence). This CDR3 comprises 15 residues. V dropped 2 bases and J dropped 3 bases, with 12 bases sitting between them. CDR3 sequence: CASSYEGLRTDTQYF. The DNA of the CDR3 is TGTGCCAGCAGTTACGAAGGATTGAGGACAGATACGCAGTATTTT.

This rearrangement joins TRBV7-9 to TRBJ2-7; no firm D call. The V gene lost 5 bases and the J gene lost 0 bases, with 8 bases spanning the gap. Germline V gene lookup returns CDR1 SEHNR and CDR2 FQNEAQ (reference sequence). The CDR3 covers 13 residues. CDR3 sequence: CASSPPGSYEQYF. The DNA for the CDR3 is TGTGCCAGCAGCCCCCCGGGCTCCTACGAGCAGTACTTC.